This T cell receptor (beta chain) was sequenced during a study of blood T cell repertoires in COVID-19. Participants were aged roughly 18 to 90 years, lived in about two dozen US areas, and enrolled virtually. Cohort 3 recovered donors had two negative PCRs, clearance, or symptom resolution. Sequencing was performed with immunoSEQ multiplex PCR; in TCRdb, only in-frame clones are kept and a portion is missing. The repertoire has over 250,000 clones, around 90% of them found once; the top ten carry around 1%. This sequence originates from a woman aged 25 to 39 who had recovered from COVID-19. Material: PBMCs or T cells enriched from blood (not recorded which).

In DNA form, the CDR3 reads TGTGCCAGCAGTCCTCGGGGTAGGGTCACAGATACGCAGTATTTT. Amino acids: CASSPRGRVTDTQYF. The genes are TRBV6-5 and TRBJ2-3; tentatively, D is TRBD2 (5 bases). The length of the CDR3 is 15 residues. CDR1 MNHEY and CDR2 SVGAGI come from the germline V gene. Trimming took off 5 bases at V and 2 bases at J, with 14 bases between the two ends.